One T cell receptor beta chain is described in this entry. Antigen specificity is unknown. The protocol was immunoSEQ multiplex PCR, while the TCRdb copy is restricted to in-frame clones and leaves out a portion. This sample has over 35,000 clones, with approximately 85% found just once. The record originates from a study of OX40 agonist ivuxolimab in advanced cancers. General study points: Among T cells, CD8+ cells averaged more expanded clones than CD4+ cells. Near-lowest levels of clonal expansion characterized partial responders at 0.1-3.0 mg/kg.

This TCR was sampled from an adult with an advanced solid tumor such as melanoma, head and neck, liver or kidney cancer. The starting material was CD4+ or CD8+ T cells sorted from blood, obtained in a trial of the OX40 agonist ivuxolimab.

This CDR3 reads CASSKGRDGFSYEQYF. The CDR3 nucleotides read TGTGCCAGCAGTAAGGGGCGGGACGGCTTTTCCTACGAGCAGTACTTC. The chain recombines TRBV14 with TRBJ2-7; possible D gene TRBD2, 6 bases. This CDR3 region has 16 residues. V dropped 6 bases and J dropped 1 base, with 19 bases sitting between them. Germline CDR1 and CDR2: SGHDN and FVKESK.